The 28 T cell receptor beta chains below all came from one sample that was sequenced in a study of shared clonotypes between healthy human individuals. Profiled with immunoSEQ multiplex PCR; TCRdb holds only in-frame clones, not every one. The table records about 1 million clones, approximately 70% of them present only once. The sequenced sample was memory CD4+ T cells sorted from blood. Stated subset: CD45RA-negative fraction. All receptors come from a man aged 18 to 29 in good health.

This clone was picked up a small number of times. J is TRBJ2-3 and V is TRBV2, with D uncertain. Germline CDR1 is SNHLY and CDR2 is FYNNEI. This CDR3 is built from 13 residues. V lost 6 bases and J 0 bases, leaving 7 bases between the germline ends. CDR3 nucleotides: TGTGCCAGCAGGGAACAAAGCACAGATACGCAGTATTTT. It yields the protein CASREQSTDTQYF.

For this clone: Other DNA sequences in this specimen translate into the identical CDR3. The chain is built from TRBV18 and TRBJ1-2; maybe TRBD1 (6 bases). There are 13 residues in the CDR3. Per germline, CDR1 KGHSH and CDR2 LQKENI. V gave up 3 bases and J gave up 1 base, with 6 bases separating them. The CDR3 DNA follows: TGTGCCAGCTCACCGGACAGTAACTATGGCTACACCTTC. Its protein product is CASSPDSNYGYTF.

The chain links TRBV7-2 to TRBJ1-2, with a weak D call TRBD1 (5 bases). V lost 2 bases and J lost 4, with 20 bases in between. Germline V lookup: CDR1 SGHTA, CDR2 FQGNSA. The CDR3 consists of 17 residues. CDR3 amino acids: CASSLSVTLQRGYGYTF. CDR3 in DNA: TGTGCCAGCAGCTTAAGCGTTACCTTACAAAGGGGCTATGGCTACACCTTC.

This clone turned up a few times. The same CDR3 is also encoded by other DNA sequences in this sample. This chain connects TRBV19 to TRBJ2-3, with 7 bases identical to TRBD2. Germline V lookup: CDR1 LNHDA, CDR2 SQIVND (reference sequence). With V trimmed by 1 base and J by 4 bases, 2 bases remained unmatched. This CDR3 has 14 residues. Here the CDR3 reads CASSIGRGADTQYF. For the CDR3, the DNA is TGTGCCAGTAGTATAGGACGGGGGGCAGATACGCAGTATTTT.

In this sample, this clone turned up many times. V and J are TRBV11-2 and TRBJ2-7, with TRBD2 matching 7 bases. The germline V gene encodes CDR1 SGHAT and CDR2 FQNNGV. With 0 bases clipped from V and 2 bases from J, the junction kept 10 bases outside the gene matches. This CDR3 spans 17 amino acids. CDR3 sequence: CASSLDLGGTGAYEQYF. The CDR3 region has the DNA TGTGCCAGCAGCTTAGATCTGGGGGGGACGGGTGCCTACGAGCAGTACTTC. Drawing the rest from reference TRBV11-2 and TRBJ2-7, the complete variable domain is EAGVAQSPRYKIIEKRQSVAFWCNPISGHATLYWYQQILGQGPKLLIQFQNNGVVDDSQLPKDRFSAERLKGVDSTLKIQPAKLEDSAVYLCASSLDLGGTGAYEQYFGPGTRLTVT.

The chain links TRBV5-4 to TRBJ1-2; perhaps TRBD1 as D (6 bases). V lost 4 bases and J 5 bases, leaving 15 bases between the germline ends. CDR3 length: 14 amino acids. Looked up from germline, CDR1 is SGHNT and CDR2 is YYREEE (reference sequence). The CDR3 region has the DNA TGTGCCAGCAGCCCCGCCAACAGGGAATATGGCTACACCTTC. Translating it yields CASSPANREYGYTF.

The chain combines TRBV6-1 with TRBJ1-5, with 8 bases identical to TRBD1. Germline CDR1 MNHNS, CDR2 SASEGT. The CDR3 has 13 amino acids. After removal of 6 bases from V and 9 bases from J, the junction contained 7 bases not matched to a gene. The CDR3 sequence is CASSVDRELPQHF. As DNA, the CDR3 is TGTGCCAGCAGCGTGGACAGGGAACTGCCCCAGCATTTT.

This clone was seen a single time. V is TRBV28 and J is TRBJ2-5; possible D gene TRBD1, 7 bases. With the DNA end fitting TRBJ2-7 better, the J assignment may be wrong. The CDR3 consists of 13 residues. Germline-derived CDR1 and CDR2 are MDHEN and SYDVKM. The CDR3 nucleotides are TGTGCCAGCACCCAGGGGGGTCCCTACGAGCAGTACTTC. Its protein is CASTQGGPYEQYF.

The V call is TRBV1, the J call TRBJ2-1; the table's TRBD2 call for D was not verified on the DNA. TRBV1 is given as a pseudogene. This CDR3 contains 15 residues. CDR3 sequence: CTSSPGLLYHNEQFF. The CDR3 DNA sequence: TGCACCAGCAGCCCGGGACTACTCTACCACAATGAGCAGTTCTTC.

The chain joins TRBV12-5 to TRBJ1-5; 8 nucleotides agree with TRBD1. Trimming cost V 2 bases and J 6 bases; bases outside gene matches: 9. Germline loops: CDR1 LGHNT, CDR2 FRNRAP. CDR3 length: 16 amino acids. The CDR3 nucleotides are TGTGCTAGTGGTTTGAGTAGGACAGGGAGGACTCAGCCCCAGCATTTT. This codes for CASGLSRTGRTQPQHF.

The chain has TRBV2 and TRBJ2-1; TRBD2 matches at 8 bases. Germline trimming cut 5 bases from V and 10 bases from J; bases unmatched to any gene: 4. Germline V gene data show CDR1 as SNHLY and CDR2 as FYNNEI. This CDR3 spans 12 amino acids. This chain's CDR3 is CASSSSGAEQFF. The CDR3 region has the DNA TGTGCCAGCAGTAGTAGCGGGGCGGAGCAGTTCTTC.

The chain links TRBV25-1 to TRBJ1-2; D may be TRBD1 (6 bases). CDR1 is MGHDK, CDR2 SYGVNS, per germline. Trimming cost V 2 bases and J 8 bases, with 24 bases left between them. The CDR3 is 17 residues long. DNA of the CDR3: TGTGCCAGCAGTGAACGGGGGGGCCGCGACAGAAACCGCGGCTACACCTTC. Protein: CASSERGGRDRNRGYTF.

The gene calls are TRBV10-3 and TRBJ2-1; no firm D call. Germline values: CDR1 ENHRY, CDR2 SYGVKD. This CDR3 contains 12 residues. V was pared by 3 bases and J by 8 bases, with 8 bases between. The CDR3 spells CAISDRDYEQFF. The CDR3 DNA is TGTGCCATCAGTGATAGAGACTATGAGCAGTTCTTC.

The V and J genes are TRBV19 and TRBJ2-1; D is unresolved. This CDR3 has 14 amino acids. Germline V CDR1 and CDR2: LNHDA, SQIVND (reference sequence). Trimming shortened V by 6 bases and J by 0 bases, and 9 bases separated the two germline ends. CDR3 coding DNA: TGTGCCAGTAGCACCCTAAGCTCCTACAATGAGCAGTTCTTC. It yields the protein CASSTLSSYNEQFF.

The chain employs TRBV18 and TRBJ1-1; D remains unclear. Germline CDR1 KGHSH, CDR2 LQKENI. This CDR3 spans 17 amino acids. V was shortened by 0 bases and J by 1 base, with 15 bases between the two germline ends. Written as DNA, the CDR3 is TGTGCCAGCTCACCACCGGGCCCCGGGGAATGGAACACTGAAGCTTTCTTT. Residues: CASSPPGPGEWNTEAFF.

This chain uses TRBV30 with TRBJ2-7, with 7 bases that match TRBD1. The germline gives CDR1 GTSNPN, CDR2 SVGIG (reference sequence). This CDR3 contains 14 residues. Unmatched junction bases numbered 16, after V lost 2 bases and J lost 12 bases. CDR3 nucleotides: TGTGCCTGGAGTTTCCCGCCGGCAGTGGGACAGCCGTACTTC. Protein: CAWSFPPAVGQPYF.

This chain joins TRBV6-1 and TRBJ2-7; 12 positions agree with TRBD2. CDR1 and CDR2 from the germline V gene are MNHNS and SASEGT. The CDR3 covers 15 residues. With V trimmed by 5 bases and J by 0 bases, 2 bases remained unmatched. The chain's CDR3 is CASSRLAGDSYEQYF. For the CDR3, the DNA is TGTGCCAGCAGTAGACTAGCGGGGGACTCCTACGAGCAGTACTTC.

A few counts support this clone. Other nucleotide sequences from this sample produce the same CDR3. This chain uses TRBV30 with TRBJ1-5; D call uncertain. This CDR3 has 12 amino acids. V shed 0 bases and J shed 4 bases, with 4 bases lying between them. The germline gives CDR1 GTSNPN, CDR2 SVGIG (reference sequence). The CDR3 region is CAWSVGNQPQHF. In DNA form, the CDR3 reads TGTGCCTGGAGTGTAGGGAATCAGCCCCAGCATTTT.

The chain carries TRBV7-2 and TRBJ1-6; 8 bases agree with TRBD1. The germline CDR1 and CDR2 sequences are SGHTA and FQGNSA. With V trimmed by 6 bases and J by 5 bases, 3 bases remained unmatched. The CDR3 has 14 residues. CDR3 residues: CASSQGAHNSPLHF. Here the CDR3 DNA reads TGTGCCAGCAGTCAGGGGGCCCATAATTCACCCCTCCACTTT.

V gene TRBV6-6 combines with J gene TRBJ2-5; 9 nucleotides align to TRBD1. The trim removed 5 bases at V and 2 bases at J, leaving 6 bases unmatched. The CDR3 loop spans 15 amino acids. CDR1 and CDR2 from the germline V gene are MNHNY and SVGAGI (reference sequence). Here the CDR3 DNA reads TGTGCCAGCAGTCAAGGGACAGGGATTCAAGAGACCCAGTACTTC. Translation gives CASSQGTGIQETQYF.

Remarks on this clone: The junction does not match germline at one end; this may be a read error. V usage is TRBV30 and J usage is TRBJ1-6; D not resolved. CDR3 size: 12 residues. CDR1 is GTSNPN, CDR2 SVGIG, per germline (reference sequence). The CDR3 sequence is CSSMGGGGSLHF. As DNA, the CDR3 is TGCAGCTCAATGGGTGGAGGTGGATCCCTCCACTTT.

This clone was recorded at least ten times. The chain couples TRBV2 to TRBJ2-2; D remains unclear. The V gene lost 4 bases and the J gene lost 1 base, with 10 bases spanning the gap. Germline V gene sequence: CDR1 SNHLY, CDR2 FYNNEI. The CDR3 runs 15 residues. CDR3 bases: TGTGCCAGCAGTGTAGGCGACGGGAACACCGGGGAGCTGTTTTTT. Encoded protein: CASSVGDGNTGELFF.

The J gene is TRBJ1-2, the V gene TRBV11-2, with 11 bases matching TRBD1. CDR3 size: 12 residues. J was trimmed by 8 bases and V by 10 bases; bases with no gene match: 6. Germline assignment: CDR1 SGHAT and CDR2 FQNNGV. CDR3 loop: CATGDRGFGYTF. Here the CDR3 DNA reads TGTGCCACCGGGGACAGGGGGTTCGGCTACACCTTC.

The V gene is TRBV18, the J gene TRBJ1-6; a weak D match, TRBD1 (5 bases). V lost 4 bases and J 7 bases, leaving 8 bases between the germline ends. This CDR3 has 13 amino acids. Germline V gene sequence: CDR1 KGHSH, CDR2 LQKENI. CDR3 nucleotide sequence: TGTGCCAGCTCACTCGGGACCAATTCACCCCTCCACTTT. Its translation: CASSLGTNSPLHF.

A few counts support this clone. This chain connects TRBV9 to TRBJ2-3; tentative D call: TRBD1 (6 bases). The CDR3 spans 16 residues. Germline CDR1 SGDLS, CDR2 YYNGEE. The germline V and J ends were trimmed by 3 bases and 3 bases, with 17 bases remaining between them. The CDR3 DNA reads TGTGCCAGCAGCGGATCCGGGACAACCTTGACAGATACGCAGTATTTT. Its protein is CASSGSGTTLTDTQYF. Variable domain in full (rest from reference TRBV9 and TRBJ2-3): DSGVTQTPKHLITATGQRVTLRCSPRSGDLSVYWYQQSLDQGLQFLIQYYNGEERAKGNILERFSAQQFPDLHSELNLSSLELGDSALYFCASSGSGTTLTDTQYFGPGTRLTVL.

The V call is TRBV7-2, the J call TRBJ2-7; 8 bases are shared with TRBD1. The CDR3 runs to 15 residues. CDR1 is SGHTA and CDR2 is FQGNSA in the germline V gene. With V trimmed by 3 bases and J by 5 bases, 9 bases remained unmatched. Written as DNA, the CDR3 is TGTGCCAGCAGCTTCGGGACAGGCCGATGGGACGAGCAGTACTTC. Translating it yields CASSFGTGRWDEQYF.

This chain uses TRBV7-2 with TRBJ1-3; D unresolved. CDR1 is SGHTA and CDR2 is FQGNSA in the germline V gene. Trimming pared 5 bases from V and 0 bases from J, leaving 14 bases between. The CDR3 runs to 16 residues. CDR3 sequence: CASSRRVAASGNTIYF. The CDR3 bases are TGTGCCAGCAGCCGTAGAGTTGCAGCCTCTGGAAACACCATATATTTT. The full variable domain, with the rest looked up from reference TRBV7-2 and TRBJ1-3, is GAGVSQSPSNKVTEKGKDVELRCDPISGHTALYWYRQSLGQGLEFLIYFQGNSAPDKSGLPSDRFSAERTGGSVSTLTIQRTQQEDSAVYLCASSRRVAASGNTIYFGEGSWLTVV.

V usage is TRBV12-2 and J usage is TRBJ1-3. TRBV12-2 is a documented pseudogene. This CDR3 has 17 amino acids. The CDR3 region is CASRRTGLSCSGNTIYF. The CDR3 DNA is TGTGCAAGTCGCCGAACGGGACTGTCCTGCTCTGGAAACACCATATATTTT.